The text below deals with one TCR beta chain. Its antigen remains unknown. Sequencing targeted expressed TCRB transcripts, as all isolated RNA had been reverse transcribed. Naive, central memory and regulatory T cell samples averaged around 3.5 million immunoSEQ reads each. Profiling relied on immunoSEQ multiplex PCR, and the TCRdb table lists in-frame clones only, not all of them. This sample carries 250,000 to 350,000 clones, 11% of them seen once, and the ten largest clones take more than 0.015%. The germline V gene encodes CDR1 SGHTA and CDR2 FQGTGA. V dropped 0 bases and J dropped 2; count of bases not matched to a gene: 4. There are 16 residues in the CDR3. The sample comes from a study of beta chain features in type 1 diabetes. Study findings and constraints: Across all four CD4+ subsets, people with type 1 diabetes showed modestly shorter TCRB CDR3s. Compared with healthy donors, patients appeared to share more similar naive, central memory and regulatory TCRB repertoires.

The receptor comes from a woman aged 25 to 45 in good health. The sequenced sample was naive CD4+ T cells from blood. The chain carries TRBV7-3 and TRBJ2-1; TRBD2 aligns across 7 bases. The CDR3 DNA is TGTGCCAGCAGCTTAACGGCGGGAGTTACCTACAATGAGCAGTTCTTC. It is translated as CASSLTAGVTYNEQFF.